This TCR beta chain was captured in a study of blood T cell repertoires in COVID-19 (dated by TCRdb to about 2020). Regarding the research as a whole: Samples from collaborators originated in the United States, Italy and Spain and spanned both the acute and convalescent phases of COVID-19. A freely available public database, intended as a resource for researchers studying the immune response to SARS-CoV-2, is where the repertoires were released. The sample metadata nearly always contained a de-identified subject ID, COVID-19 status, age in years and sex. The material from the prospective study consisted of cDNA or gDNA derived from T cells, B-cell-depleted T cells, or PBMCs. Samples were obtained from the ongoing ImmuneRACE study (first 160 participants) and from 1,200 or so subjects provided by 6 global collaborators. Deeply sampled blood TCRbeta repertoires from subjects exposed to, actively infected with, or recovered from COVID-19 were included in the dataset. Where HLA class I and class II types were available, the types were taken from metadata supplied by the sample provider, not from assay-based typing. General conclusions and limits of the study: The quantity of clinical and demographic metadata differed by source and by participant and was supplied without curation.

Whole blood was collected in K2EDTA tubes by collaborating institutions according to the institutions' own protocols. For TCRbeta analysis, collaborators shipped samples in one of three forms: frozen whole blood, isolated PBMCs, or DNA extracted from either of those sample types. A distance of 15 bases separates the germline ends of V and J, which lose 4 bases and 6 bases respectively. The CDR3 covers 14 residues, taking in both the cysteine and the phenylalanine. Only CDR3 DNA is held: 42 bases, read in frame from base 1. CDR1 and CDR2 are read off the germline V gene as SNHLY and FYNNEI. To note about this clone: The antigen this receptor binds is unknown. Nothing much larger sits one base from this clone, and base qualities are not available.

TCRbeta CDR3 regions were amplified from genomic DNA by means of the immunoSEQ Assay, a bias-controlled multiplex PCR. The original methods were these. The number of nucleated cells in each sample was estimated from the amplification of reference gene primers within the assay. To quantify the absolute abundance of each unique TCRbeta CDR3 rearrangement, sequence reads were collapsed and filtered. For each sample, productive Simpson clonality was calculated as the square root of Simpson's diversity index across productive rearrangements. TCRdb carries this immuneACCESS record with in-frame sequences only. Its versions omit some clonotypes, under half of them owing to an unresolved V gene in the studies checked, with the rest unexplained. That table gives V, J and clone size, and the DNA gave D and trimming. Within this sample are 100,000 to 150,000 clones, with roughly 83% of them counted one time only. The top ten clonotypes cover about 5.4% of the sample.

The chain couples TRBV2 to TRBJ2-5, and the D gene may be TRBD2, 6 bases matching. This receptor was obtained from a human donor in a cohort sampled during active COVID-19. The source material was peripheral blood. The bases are TGTGCCAGCAGTGGATCCGGGGGTCTGAAGACCCAGTACTTC. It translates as CASSGSGGLKTQYF.